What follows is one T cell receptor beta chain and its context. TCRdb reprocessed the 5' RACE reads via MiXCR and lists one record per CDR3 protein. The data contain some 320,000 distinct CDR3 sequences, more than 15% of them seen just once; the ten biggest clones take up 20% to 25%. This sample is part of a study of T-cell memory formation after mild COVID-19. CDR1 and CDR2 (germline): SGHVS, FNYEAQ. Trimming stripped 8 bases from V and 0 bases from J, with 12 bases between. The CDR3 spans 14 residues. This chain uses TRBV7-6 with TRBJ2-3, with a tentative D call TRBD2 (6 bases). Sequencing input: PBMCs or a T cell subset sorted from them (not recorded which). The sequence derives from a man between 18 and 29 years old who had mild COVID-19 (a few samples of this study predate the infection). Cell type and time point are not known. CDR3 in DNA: TGTGCCAGCGGAGGGTTCCTTAGCACAGATACGCAGTATTTT. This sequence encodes CASGGFLSTDTQYF.